The TCR beta chain described here comes from a study of CD8+CD57+ T cells in acquired aplastic anemia. Study outcomes and limitations: Patients and controls had CD8+ Simpson's diversity values that were not significantly distinct.

Genomic DNA was employed as the template in profiling TCR beta VDJ and CDR3. Each CDR3 protein gets one entry after TCRdb re-called the reads with MiXCR. The sample has 450,000 to 600,000 distinct CDR3 sequences; around 32% are singletons. An expansion of CD8+CD57+ cells by flow cytometry had been shown in patients chosen for sequencing. A severe acquired aplastic anemia diagnosis applied to all patients. Turning to this clonotype: The target antigen is unknown.

Germline V CDR1 and CDR2: SGHAT, FQDESV (reference sequence). CDR3 length equals 15 residues. Between the trimmed V and J ends, which lost 4 bases and 3 bases, there was a span of 14 bases. V and J are TRBV11-1 and TRBJ2-3, with D perhaps TRBD2 (6 bases). This TCR derives from a human donor with aplastic anemia. Sequencing was done on a sample of sorted CD4+, CD8+, or CD8+CD57+ T cells (not recorded which) from PBMCs. Here the CDR3 DNA reads TGTGCCAGCAGCTCGGAGGGGAAGGGAACAGATACGCAGTATTTT. This gives the protein CASSSEGKGTDTQYF.